Below are 16 T cell receptor beta chains sequenced from a single sample in a study of T-cell reconstitution after alpha-beta-depleted transplantation in children. The TCRbeta library was prepared with unique molecular identifiers. TCRdb reprocessed the PCR reads with MiXCR, giving one entry per CDR3 protein. The repertoire includes roughly 90,000 distinct CDR3 sequences, more than 10% of them detected once, and 14% sits in the top ten. The sequences come from PBMCs from the stem cell graft donor, collected from the stem cell graft. Receptors originate from a human donor who donated a stem cell graft to a child with inherited bone marrow failure.

This clonotype has ten or more counts. The chain links TRBV12-3 or TRBV12-4 to TRBJ1-1; maybe TRBD1 (6 bases). The V end lost 1 base, the J end lost 2 bases, and 8 bases lay between the germline ends. This CDR3 spans 14 amino acids. The CDR3 DNA reads as TGTGCCAGCAGTTTAGATGGGGGCAACACTGAAGCTTTCTTT. It translates to CASSLDGGNTEAFF.

Only a few counts were recorded for this clonotype. V is TRBV29-1 and J is TRBJ2-7; perhaps D is TRBD1 or TRBD2 (5 bases each). V was pared by 8 bases and J by 5 bases, with 22 bases between. Germline CDR1 SQVTM, CDR2 ANQGSEA. This CDR3 is built from 14 residues. Here the CDR3 DNA reads TGCAGCACGAGAACGGGGCCCGGAGGCGACGAGCAGTACTTC. Protein sequence: CSTRTGPGGDEQYF.

This clonotype was observed many times. CDR3 bases: TGTGCCAGCAGCTTGGCACCGTTCAACAATGAGCAGTTCTTC. Translated: CASSLAPFNNEQFF. V is TRBV7-9 and J is TRBJ2-1; the D is unclear. Deletions cut 3 bases from V and 5 bases from J, with 11 bases between. CDR1 is SEHNR and CDR2 is FQNEAQ in the germline V gene (reference sequence). This CDR3 comprises 14 residues.

This clonotype was picked up many times. CDR3 sequence reads: CASSPPLASGSSTDTQYF. The CDR3 nucleotides read TGTGCCAGCAGCCCCCCCCTGGCTAGCGGGAGCTCCACAGATACGCAGTATTTT. The chain has TRBV5-8 and TRBJ2-3, with 10 bases fitting TRBD2. The germline gives CDR1 SGHTS, CDR2 YDEGEE. The length of the CDR3 is 18 residues. The J segment lost 2 bases and the V segment lost 4 bases, leaving 13 bases of the junction unmatched.

The sample holds many counts of this clonotype. The rearrangement links TRBV3-1 to TRBJ2-1; weak D call: TRBD2 (7 bases). The germline gives CDR1 LGHDT, CDR2 YNNKEL (reference sequence). The length of the CDR3 is 12 residues. V dropped 0 bases and J dropped 15 bases, with 12 bases sitting between them. The CDR3 sequence: CASSQDKGGPFF. DNA of the CDR3: TGTGCCAGCAGCCAAGATAAGGGGGGGCCGTTCTTC.

This clonotype occurred many times. The rearrangement uses TRBV12-3 or TRBV12-4 and TRBJ2-5, with TRBD1 identical over 7 bases. Unmatched junction bases numbered 8, after V lost 7 bases and J lost 0 bases. This CDR3 contains 15 residues. The CDR3 sequence: CASNPTQGDQETQYF. For the CDR3, the DNA is TGTGCCAGCAACCCGACCCAGGGGGACCAAGAGACCCAGTACTTC.

This clonotype was counted many times. V is TRBV4-2 and J is TRBJ1-1; D is perhaps TRBD1 (5 bases). Trimming left V 3 bases short and J 0 bases short, with 26 bases between. CDR1 is LGHNA, CDR2 YNFKEQ, per germline. This CDR3 comprises 20 residues. DNA for the CDR3: TGTGCCAGCAGCCAGACGCGCGGCGACAGATCCTTTTCCCTGAACACTGAAGCTTTCTTT. It specifies CASSQTRGDRSFSLNTEAFF.

This clonotype showed up many times. The chain is built from TRBV3-1 and TRBJ2-3; D not resolved. CDR1 LGHDT and CDR2 YNNKEL come from the germline V gene (reference sequence). Between the trimmed V and J ends, which lost 3 bases and 6 bases, there was a span of 10 bases. The CDR3 loop spans 13 amino acids. CDR3 region: CASSHNSGDTQYF. The CDR3 DNA sequence: TGTGCCAGCAGCCATAATTCGGGCGATACGCAGTATTTT.

In its sample, this clonotype was seen many times. The rearrangement joins TRBV4-3 to TRBJ2-1; D may match TRBD1 or TRBD2 (5 bases each). Per germline, CDR1 LGHNA and CDR2 YSLEER. V shed 3 bases and J shed 6 bases, with 15 bases lying between them. The CDR3 totals 15 residues. CDR3 loop: CASSQPGPTRNEQFF. The DNA for the CDR3 is TGCGCCAGCAGCCAGCCGGGACCCACCCGCAATGAGCAGTTCTTC.

This clonotype was counted ten times or more. The chain couples TRBV7-2 to TRBJ2-7, with a tentative D call TRBD1 (8 bases). This CDR3 has 16 residues. Trimming stripped 1 base from V and 2 bases from J, with 15 bases between. CDR1 is SGHTA and CDR2 is FQGNSA in the germline V gene. The CDR3 coding sequence is TGTGCCAGCAGCTTAGGGGGGGGCAGGGGGCCCTACGAGCAGTACTTC. Protein sequence: CASSLGGGRGPYEQYF.

In its sample, this clonotype was seen many times. V gene TRBV4-1 combines with J gene TRBJ1-5; D might be TRBD1 (5 bases). Germline CDR1 MGHRA, CDR2 YSYEKL. V was cut by 4 bases and J by 7 bases, with 17 bases left in between. The CDR3 has 15 amino acids. CDR3 nucleotide sequence: TGCGCCAGCAGCCCGGGGGTCACTCTTAACCAGCCCCAGCATTTT. Translating gives CASSPGVTLNQPQHF.

Many counts were recorded for this clonotype. V and J are TRBV12-3 or TRBV12-4 and TRBJ1-5; D remains ambiguous. The CDR3 runs 15 residues. V lost 6 bases and J 5 bases, leaving 17 bases between the germline ends. Written as DNA, the CDR3 is TGTGCCAGCAGCCTCTCAGGTTATGGGGATCAGCCCCAGCATTTT. Translating gives CASSLSGYGDQPQHF.

In this sample, this clonotype turned up many times. V gene TRBV20-1 combines with J gene TRBJ2-7; the match to TRBD2 covers 12 bases. V was clipped by 2 bases and J by 1 base; unmatched bases: 15. The CDR3 extends over 19 amino acids. Germline CDR1 is DFQATT and CDR2 is SNEGSKA (reference sequence). The CDR3 DNA follows: TGCAGTGCTAGAAGAGGGGCCCCGGGACTAGCGGGTGCGTCCTACGAGCAGTACTTC. Translated, it gives CSARRGAPGLAGASYEQYF.

Ten or more counts support this clonotype. The rearrangement links TRBV21-1 to TRBJ1-1; the table's TRBD1 call for D was not verified on the DNA. TRBV21-1 represents a pseudogene. The CDR3 totals 17 residues. CDR3 region: CASSKENRGRGRTEAFF. DNA of the CDR3: TGTGCCAGCAGCAAAGAGAACAGGGGGAGGGGGCGCACTGAAGCTTTCTTT.

This clonotype has ten or more counts. The gene calls are TRBV12-3 or TRBV12-4 and TRBJ1-1; 7 nucleotides agree with TRBD1. The V gene end was trimmed by 5 bases and the J gene end by 8 bases; junction bases not matched to a gene: 11. The CDR3 spans 14 residues. This chain's CDR3 is CASSRTGQGGEAFF. The CDR3 DNA sequence: TGTGCCAGCAGTCGCACAGGGCAGGGGGGGGAAGCTTTCTTT.

The chain carries TRBV2 and TRBJ2-1; 7 positions match TRBD2. V was pared by 7 bases and J by 8 bases, with 11 bases of the junction left unmatched. The CDR3 length is 14 residues. From germline, CDR1 is SNHLY and CDR2 FYNNEI. The DNA of the CDR3 is TGTGCCAGCACCCCGGGAGGCTACAGCGATGAGCAGTTCTTC. Its protein product is CASTPGGYSDEQFF.